Shown below are 29 T cell receptor beta chains from a single sample sequenced in a study of response to subunit inactivated influenza vaccine. A single record per CDR3 protein comes from TCRdb applying MiXCR to the RT-PCR reads. The sample contains approximately 700,000 distinct CDR3 sequences, about 15% of which appear only once. Sequences were derived from PBMCs from blood, sampled 14 days before vaccination. These receptors originate from a man aged 45-65 years who received an inactivated influenza vaccine.

This clonotype has more than one count but fewer than ten. This sequence joins TRBV20-1 and TRBJ1-1; 10 bases are a match to TRBD1. The V gene's germline CDR1 is DFQATT and CDR2 SNEGSKA (reference sequence). Trimming took 5 bases from V and 4 from J; bases not matched to a gene: 7. The CDR3 contains 14 residues. The CDR3 sequence is CSALPGTGATEAFF. CDR3 sequence (DNA): TGCAGTGCTCTCCCCGGGACAGGGGCCACTGAAGCTTTCTTT.

This clonotype has a count of ten or more. The rearrangement joins TRBV12-3 or TRBV12-4 to TRBJ1-5; unclear D gene. The CDR3 has 14 residues. The V gene lost 6 bases and the J gene lost 0 bases, with 9 bases spanning the gap. CDR3: CASSRRNSNQPQHF. The CDR3 DNA reads TGTGCCAGCAGCCGTCGAAATAGCAATCAGCCCCAGCATTTT.

This clonotype was counted a few times. CDR3 nucleotides: TGTGCCAGCAGTTCCCTTGTGAGGTCCGGGGAGCTGTTTTTT. Encoded protein: CASSSLVRSGELFF. The gene calls are TRBV6-2 or TRBV6-3 and TRBJ2-2; D is uncertain. This CDR3 contains 14 residues. V gave up 4 bases and J gave up 6 bases, with 12 bases separating them. Germline V gene lookup returns CDR1 MNHEY and CDR2 SVGEGT.

This clonotype was detected only a few times. CDR3 nucleotide sequence: TGCAGCGTTGAAGGGAACAGGGGCTCCGGGGAGCTGTTTTTT. It codes for CSVEGNRGSGELFF. The J gene is TRBJ2-2, the V gene TRBV29-1; 7 nucleotides agree with TRBD1. CDR1 and CDR2 (germline): SQVTM, ANQGSEA. The CDR3 covers 14 residues. Unmatched junction bases numbered 5, after V lost 1 base and J lost 6 bases.

This clonotype was counted a few times. The rearrangement joins TRBV20-1 to TRBJ2-3; possibly TRBD1 or TRBD2 for D (6 bases each). V dropped 6 bases and J dropped 5 bases, with 18 bases sitting between them. CDR3 length: 14 amino acids. Germline V CDR1 and CDR2: DFQATT, SNEGSKA (reference sequence). The CDR3 here is CSASLGGPGDTQYF. CDR3 nucleotide sequence: TGCAGTGCGAGCCTGGGGGGCCCCGGAGATACGCAGTATTTT.

This chain uses TRBV29-1 with TRBJ2-1; D is uncertain. The germline V and J ends were trimmed by 7 bases and 3 bases, with 16 bases remaining between them. Germline V gene sequence: CDR1 SQVTM, CDR2 ANQGSEA. CDR3 length: 14 amino acids. The CDR3 DNA sequence: TGCAGCGCTCGCCCCGACTGGGGCTACAATGAGCAGTTCTTC. It specifies CSARPDWGYNEQFF.

V and J are TRBV28 and TRBJ2-1; a possible D gene is TRBD1 (6 bases). Germline values: CDR1 MDHEN, CDR2 SYDVKM. The CDR3 extends over 16 amino acids. V was shortened by 7 bases and J by 0 bases, with 16 bases between the two germline ends. In DNA, the CDR3 is TGTGCCAGCACTAACGGACAGTCGAGCTCCTACAATGAGCAGTTCTTC. Translating gives CASTNGQSSSYNEQFF.

This clonotype occurred a few times. The CDR3: CASSLWEDSYEQYF. CDR3 in DNA: TGTGCCAGCAGTTTATGGGAGGATTCCTACGAGCAGTACTTC. This sequence joins TRBV12-3 or TRBV12-4 and TRBJ2-7, with D tentatively TRBD2 (6 bases). The CDR3 loop spans 14 amino acids. Trimming shortened V by 2 bases and J by 1 base, and 9 bases separated the two germline ends.

The V and J genes are TRBV5-1 and TRBJ2-2; TRBD2 matches 8 bases. The CDR3 has 15 amino acids. Unmatched junction bases numbered 4, after V lost 4 bases and J lost 2 bases. The germline V gene has CDR1 SGHRS and CDR2 YFSETQ. The CDR3: CASSVGLENTGELFF. For the CDR3, the DNA is TGCGCCAGCAGCGTGGGACTAGAAAACACCGGGGAGCTGTTTTTT.

This clonotype was detected many times. At one end the junction does not follow the germline gene, possibly because of a read error. The chain employs TRBV7-7 and TRBJ2-2; D gene ambiguous. The CDR3 runs 13 residues. Looked up from germline, CDR1 is SSHAT and CDR2 is FNYEAQ (reference sequence). As DNA, the CDR3 is TGTGCTAGCAGCCCCCTTAGCACCGGGGAGCTGTTTTTT. This encodes CASSPLSTGELFF.

This clonotype occurred many times. The chain carries TRBV20-1 and TRBJ1-3; TRBD1 agrees at 7 bases. From germline, CDR1 is DFQATT and CDR2 SNEGSKA (reference sequence). CDR3 size: 13 residues. With 5 bases clipped from V and 2 bases from J, the junction kept 3 bases outside the gene matches. CDR3 DNA sequence: TGCAGTGCTCTACAGGGGACTGGAAACACCATATATTTT. It encodes CSALQGTGNTIYF.

This clonotype was counted between two and nine times. The chain is built from TRBV2 and TRBJ2-4; D is tentatively TRBD1 or TRBD2 (5 bases each). Trimming cost V 5 bases and J 0 bases, with 17 bases left between them. CDR1 SNHLY and CDR2 FYNNEI come from the germline V gene. The CDR3 runs to 17 residues. The CDR3 DNA follows: TGTGCCAGCAGTCTGCCCCGGGACCCTCTAGCCAAAAACATTCAGTACTTC. Translated: CASSLPRDPLAKNIQYF. The whole variable domain, filled in from reference TRBV2 and TRBJ2-4, reads EPEVTQTPSHQVTQMGQEVILRCVPISNHLYFYWYRQILGQKVEFLVSFYNNEISEKSEIFDDQFSVERPDGSNFTLKIRSTKLEDSAMYFCASSLPRDPLAKNIQYFGAGTRLSVL.

V is TRBV4-2 and J is TRBJ2-5; 9 nucleotides line up with TRBD1. The CDR3 length is 16 residues. Germline V gene lookup returns CDR1 LGHNA and CDR2 YNFKEQ. After removal of 3 bases from V and 3 bases from J, the junction contained 8 bases not matched to a gene. In DNA form, the CDR3 reads TGTGCCAGCAGCCAGAACGCCGGGACAGGGAAAGAGACCCAGTACTTC. It encodes CASSQNAGTGKETQYF.

This rearrangement joins TRBV6-1 to TRBJ1-5, with a weak D call TRBD1 (6 bases). This CDR3 is built from 15 residues. V shed 5 bases and J shed 0 bases, with 11 bases lying between them. Germline CDR1 and CDR2: MNHNS and SASEGT. As DNA, the CDR3 is TGTGCCAGCAGTCCCGGGACATTTAGCAATCAGCCCCAGCATTTT. It is translated as CASSPGTFSNQPQHF.

V is TRBV7-9 and J is TRBJ1-1; 7 nucleotides agree with TRBD1. With 2 bases clipped from V and 8 bases from J, the junction kept 11 bases outside the gene matches. Germline CDR1 reads SEHNR; CDR2 reads FQNEAQ (reference sequence). The length of the CDR3 is 15 residues. The CDR3 loop reads CASSLPPDRSGEAFF. The CDR3 DNA reads as TGTGCCAGCAGCTTACCACCGGACAGGTCGGGGGAAGCTTTCTTT.

The V call is TRBV4-3, the J call TRBJ2-1; the D is unclear. Germline values: CDR1 LGHNA, CDR2 YSLEER. V dropped 1 base and J dropped 9 bases, with 10 bases sitting between them. This CDR3 has 13 residues. The CDR3 nucleotides are TGCGCCAGCAGCCAAGTTTGGGAATTTGAGCAGTTCTTC. Its translation: CASSQVWEFEQFF.

This clonotype was counted only a few times. The rearrangement joins TRBV7-9 to TRBJ1-4; the D gene is possibly TRBD1 (6 bases). The CDR3 length is 15 residues. Per germline, CDR1 SEHNR and CDR2 FQNEAQ (reference sequence). Trimming cost V 5 bases and J 5 bases, with 15 bases left between them. The CDR3 sequence is CASSHRQAENEKLFF. CDR3 coding DNA: TGTGCCAGCAGCCACCGACAGGCGGAGAATGAAAAACTGTTTTTT.

This clonotype has just a few counts. The chain recombines TRBV15 with TRBJ2-6; the D is unclear. Germline CDR1 reads LNHNV; CDR2 reads YYDKDF (reference sequence). V lost 1 base and J 4 bases, leaving 11 bases between the germline ends. This CDR3 is built from 16 residues. The CDR3 sequence: CATSRVELAGANVLTF. In DNA, the CDR3 is TGTGCCACCAGCAGAGTTGAACTGGCAGGGGCCAACGTCCTGACTTTC.

The table lists this clonotype with many counts. This chain links TRBV11-2 with TRBJ2-2; no definite D call. Germline CDR1 reads SGHAT; CDR2 reads FQNNGV. This CDR3 contains 13 residues. Between the trimmed V and J ends, which lost 6 bases and 7 bases, there was a span of 12 bases. CDR3 in DNA: TGTGCCAGCAGTTTTAGGGTGGGCGGGGAGCTGTTTTTT. Translation gives CASSFRVGGELFF.

This clonotype has only a few counts. The J gene is TRBJ1-3, the V gene TRBV12-5; the D is unclear. This CDR3 has 14 amino acids. Germline CDR1 reads LGHNT; CDR2 reads FRNRAP. V was pared by 1 base and J by 0 bases, with 4 bases between. CDR3 region: CASGLDNSGNTIYF. The DNA of the CDR3 is TGTGCTAGTGGTTTGGACAACTCTGGAAACACCATATATTTT.

This clonotype turned up a few times. The CDR3 coding sequence is TGCGCCAGCAGCTGGCAGGAGGAGACCCAGTACTTC. It specifies CASSWQEETQYF. The chain combines TRBV5-1 with TRBJ2-5; D not certain. The CDR3 extends over 12 amino acids. V was shortened by 3 bases and J by 5 bases, with 8 bases between the two germline ends. CDR1 and CDR2 (germline): SGHRS, YFSETQ.

This clonotype has ten or more counts. The V call is TRBV5-4, the J call TRBJ2-7, with 9 positions matching TRBD1. The V segment lost 4 bases and the J segment 4 bases; nucleotides outside the gene matches: 6. Looked up from germline, CDR1 is SGHNT and CDR2 is YYREEE (reference sequence). The CDR3 is made up of 14 amino acids. CDR3 sequence reads: CASSHRQGGYEQYF. The DNA of the CDR3 is TGTGCCAGCAGCCACCGACAGGGGGGTTACGAGCAGTACTTC.

The V gene is TRBV4-1, the J gene TRBJ2-2; no clear D. The CDR3 spans 17 residues. CDR1 is MGHRA and CDR2 is YSYEKL in the germline V gene. The V and J ends lost 1 base and 6 bases respectively, with 18 bases between them. CDR3 protein: CASSQGRLKEIPGELFF. Written as DNA, the CDR3 is TGCGCCAGCAGCCAAGGACGCCTTAAGGAGATACCCGGGGAGCTGTTTTTT.

This clonotype was seen a handful of times. V is TRBV7-8 and J is TRBJ2-1; weak D call: TRBD2 (5 bases). The length of the CDR3 is 15 residues. V was clipped by 1 base and J by 7 bases, with 14 bases between them. CDR1 and CDR2 (germline): SGHVS, FQNEAQ. As DNA, the CDR3 is TGTGCCAGCAGCTTAGAAGGGAGAATCGGGAATGAGCAGTTCTTC. It is translated as CASSLEGRIGNEQFF.

This clonotype has more than one count but fewer than ten. The chain links TRBV30 to TRBJ1-1; 9 positions agree with TRBD1. Germline CDR1 and CDR2: GTSNPN and SVGIG (reference sequence). The CDR3 has 13 amino acids. J was trimmed by 5 bases and V by 5 bases; bases with no gene match: 6. The CDR3, as DNA: TGTGCCTGGGGGGGACAGGGAATAACTGAAGCTTTCTTT. Translation gives CAWGGQGITEAFF.

The V call is TRBV6-2 or TRBV6-3, the J call TRBJ1-1, with a possible D match to TRBD1 (5 bases). CDR3 length: 13 residues. V lost 6 bases and J 4 bases, leaving 12 bases between the germline ends. CDR1 is MNHEY and CDR2 is SVGEGT in the germline V gene. The CDR3 nucleotides read TGTGCCAGCAGCTCCGGGACGGGCACTGAAGCTTTCTTT. Its protein product is CASSSGTGTEAFF.

This clonotype showed up just a few times. The chain combines TRBV5-1 with TRBJ2-7; D perhaps matches TRBD1 (6 bases). The CDR3 extends over 15 amino acids. In germline, CDR1 is SGHRS, CDR2 YFSETQ. With 0 bases removed from V and 3 bases from J, the gap between germline ends came to 13 bases. This chain's CDR3 is CASSLGETGVYEQYF. CDR3 nucleotides: TGCGCCAGCAGCTTGGGAGAGACAGGAGTCTACGAGCAGTACTTC. The full variable domain, completed using reference TRBV5-1 and TRBJ2-7, is KAGVTQTPRYLIKTRGQQVTLSCSPISGHRSVSWYQQTPGQGLQFLFEYFSETQRNKGNFPGRFSGRQFSNSRSEMNVSTLELGDSALYLCASSLGETGVYEQYFGPGTRLTVT.

The J gene is TRBJ2-5, the V gene TRBV30, with 8 bases matching TRBD2. The length of the CDR3 is 14 residues. Germline CDR1 and CDR2: GTSNPN and SVGIG (reference sequence). The V segment lost 7 bases and the J segment 4 bases; nucleotides outside the gene matches: 11. CDR3 protein: CASNSGGWGETQYF. The CDR3 DNA is TGTGCCTCTAACAGCGGGGGATGGGGAGAGACCCAGTACTTC.

A few counts support this clonotype. The CDR3 nucleotides are TGCGCCAGCAGCTTAACGATATTTACCGGTTACAATGAGCAGTTCTTC. Protein: CASSLTIFTGYNEQFF. This chain connects TRBV5-1 to TRBJ2-1; D not certain. Trimming took off 2 bases at V and 4 bases at J, with 16 bases between the two ends. The CDR3 contains 16 residues. Germline loops: CDR1 SGHRS, CDR2 YFSETQ.